This TCR beta chain originates from a study of T cell responses to AZD1222 COVID-19 vaccine. Study-wide results and caveats: Donors in the cohort were predominantly white British and more often female, and clonal diversity was possibly underestimated. CD4 TCRs linked to vaccination spanned spike, dominating at 160-218 and 743-854.

Some second doses came at about 4 weeks and others at about 12 weeks; these were pooled. This table comes from immunoSEQ multiplex PCR, and its TCRdb copy is limited to in-frame clones, with some not included. Of about 63,000 clones detected, around 82% appear once; the ten largest clones hold 5.5% to 8%. In regard to this clone: As yet, its antigen is unknown. This CDR3 fails to terminate in the conserved phenylalanine or tryptophan, so it likely reflects a read error.

There are 14 residues in the CDR3. Trimming removed 3 bases from V and 1 base from J, with 10 bases in between. Germline loops: CDR1 LGHNA, CDR2 YSLEER. This rearrangement joins TRBV4-3 to TRBJ2-7; the D is unclear. The clonotype originates from an adult who received the AZD1222 COVID-19 vaccine. The sequenced sample was peripheral blood, obtained 28 days after the second AZD1222 dose. The CDR3 DNA is TGCGCCAGCAGCCATGGCCCAGGATCCTACGAGCAGTACCTC. Amino acid sequence: CASSHGPGSYEQYL.